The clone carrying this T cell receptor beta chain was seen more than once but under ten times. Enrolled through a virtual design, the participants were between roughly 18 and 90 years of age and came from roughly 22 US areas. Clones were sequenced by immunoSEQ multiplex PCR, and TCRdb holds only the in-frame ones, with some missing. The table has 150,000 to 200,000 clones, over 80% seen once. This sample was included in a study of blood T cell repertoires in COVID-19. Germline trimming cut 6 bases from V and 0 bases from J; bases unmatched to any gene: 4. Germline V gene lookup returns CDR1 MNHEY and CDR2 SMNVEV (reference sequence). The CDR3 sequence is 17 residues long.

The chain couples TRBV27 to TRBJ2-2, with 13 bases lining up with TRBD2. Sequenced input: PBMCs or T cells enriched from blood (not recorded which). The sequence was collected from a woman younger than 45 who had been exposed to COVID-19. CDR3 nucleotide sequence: TGTGCCAGCAGCAGACTAGCGGGGGGCGCGAACACCGGGGAGCTGTTTTTT. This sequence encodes CASSRLAGGANTGELFF.